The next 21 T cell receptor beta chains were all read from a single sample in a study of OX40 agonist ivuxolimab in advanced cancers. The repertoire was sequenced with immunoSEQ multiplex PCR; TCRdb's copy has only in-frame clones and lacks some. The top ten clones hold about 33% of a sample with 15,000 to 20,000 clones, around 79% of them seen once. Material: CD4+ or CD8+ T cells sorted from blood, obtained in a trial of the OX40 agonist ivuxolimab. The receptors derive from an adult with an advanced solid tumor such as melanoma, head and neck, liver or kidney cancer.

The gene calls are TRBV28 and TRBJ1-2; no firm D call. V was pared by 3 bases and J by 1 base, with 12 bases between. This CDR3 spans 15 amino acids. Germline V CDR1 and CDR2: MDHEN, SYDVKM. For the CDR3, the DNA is TGTGCCAGCAGTTTCGGGCAGCCCATTAACTATGGCTACACCTTC. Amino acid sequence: CASSFGQPINYGYTF.

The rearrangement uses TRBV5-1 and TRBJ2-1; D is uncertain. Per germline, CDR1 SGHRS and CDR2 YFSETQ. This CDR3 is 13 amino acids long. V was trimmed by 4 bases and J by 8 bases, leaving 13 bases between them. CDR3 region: CASSHPSPYEQFF. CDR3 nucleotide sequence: TGCGCCAGCAGCCATCCCTCGCCGTATGAGCAGTTCTTC.

The CDR3 sequence is CASSLLGNGNEKLFF. CDR3 DNA: TGCGCCAGCAGCTTGCTGGGGAATGGTAATGAAAAACTGTTTTTT. V gene TRBV5-1 combines with J gene TRBJ1-4; the D is unclear. Per the germline V gene, CDR1 is SGHRS and CDR2 is YFSETQ. The CDR3 spans 15 residues. The V end was cut by 1 base, the J end by 4 bases, with 11 bases between.

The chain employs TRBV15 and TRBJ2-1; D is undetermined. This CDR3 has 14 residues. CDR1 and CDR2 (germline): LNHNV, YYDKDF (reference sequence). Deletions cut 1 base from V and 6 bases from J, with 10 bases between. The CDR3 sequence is CATSRGNRVNEQFF. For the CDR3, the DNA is TGTGCCACCAGCAGAGGGAACCGGGTCAATGAGCAGTTCTTC. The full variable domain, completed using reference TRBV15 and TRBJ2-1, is DAMVIQNPRYQVTQFGKPVTLSCSQTLNHNVMYWYQQKSSQAPKLLFHYYDKDFNNEADTPDNFQSRRPNTSFCFLDIRSPGLGDTAMYLCATSRGNRVNEQFFGPGTRLTVL.

The CDR3 DNA sequence: TGTGCCAGCAGCTTAGCCGGGAGCTCCTACAATGAGCAGTTCTTC. Translated: CASSLAGSSYNEQFF. The chain combines TRBV13 with TRBJ2-1, with D possibly TRBD2 on 6 matching bases. The germline V gene has CDR1 PRHDT and CDR2 FYEKMQ (reference sequence). There are 15 residues in the CDR3. V lost 1 base and J 0 bases, leaving 7 bases between the germline ends.

CDR3 residues: CASSLILAGGDEQYF. The CDR3 coding sequence is TGTGCCAGCAGCTTAATACTAGCGGGAGGGGACGAGCAGTACTTC. The chain joins TRBV7-2 to TRBJ2-7; 13 positions match TRBD2. Germline-derived CDR1 and CDR2 are SGHTA and FQGNSA. Trimming at V came to 2 bases and at J to 5 bases, leaving 3 bases not matched to a gene. The CDR3 sequence is 15 residues long.

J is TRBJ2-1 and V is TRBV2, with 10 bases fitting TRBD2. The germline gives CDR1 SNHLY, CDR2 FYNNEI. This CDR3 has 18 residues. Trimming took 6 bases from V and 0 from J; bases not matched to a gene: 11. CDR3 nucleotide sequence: TGTGCCAGCAGCCCTAGCGGGAGAGGTGGAAGCTCCTACAATGAGCAGTTCTTC. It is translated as CASSPSGRGGSSYNEQFF.

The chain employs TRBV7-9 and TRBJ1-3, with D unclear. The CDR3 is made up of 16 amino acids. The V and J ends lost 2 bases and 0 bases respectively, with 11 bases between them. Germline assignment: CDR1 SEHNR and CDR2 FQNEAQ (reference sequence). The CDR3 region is CASSLLDGSSGNTIYF. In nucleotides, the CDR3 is TGTGCCAGCAGCTTACTGGACGGAAGCTCTGGAAACACCATATATTTT. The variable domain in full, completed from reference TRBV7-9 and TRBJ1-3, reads DTGVSQNPRHKITKRGQNVTFRCDPISEHNRLYWYRQTLGQGPEFLTYFQNEAQLEKSRLLSDRFSAERPKGSFSTLEIQRTEQGDSAMYLCASSLLDGSSGNTIYFGEGSWLTVV.

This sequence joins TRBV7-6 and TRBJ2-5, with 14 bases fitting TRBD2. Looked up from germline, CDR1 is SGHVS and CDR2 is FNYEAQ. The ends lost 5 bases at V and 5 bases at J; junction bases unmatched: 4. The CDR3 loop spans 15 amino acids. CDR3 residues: CASSHGTSGSETQYF. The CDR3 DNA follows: TGTGCCAGCAGCCACGGGACTAGCGGGAGTGAGACCCAGTACTTC.

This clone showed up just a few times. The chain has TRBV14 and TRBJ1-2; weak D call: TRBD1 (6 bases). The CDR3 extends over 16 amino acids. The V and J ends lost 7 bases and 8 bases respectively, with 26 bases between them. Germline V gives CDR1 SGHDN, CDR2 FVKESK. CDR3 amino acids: CASTQTHGGGDGGYTF. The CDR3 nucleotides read TGTGCCAGCACCCAGACGCACGGGGGCGGTGATGGAGGCTACACCTTC. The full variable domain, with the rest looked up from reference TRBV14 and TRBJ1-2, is EAGVTQFPSHSVIEKGQTVTLRCDPISGHDNLYWYRRVMGKEIKFLLHFVKESKQDESGMPNNRFLAERTGGTYSTLKVQPAELEDSGVYFCASTQTHGGGDGGYTFGSGTRLTVV.

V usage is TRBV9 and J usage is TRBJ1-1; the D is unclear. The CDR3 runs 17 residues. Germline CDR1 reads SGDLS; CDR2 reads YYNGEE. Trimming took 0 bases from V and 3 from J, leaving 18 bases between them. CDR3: CASSVEAYTGLDTEAFF. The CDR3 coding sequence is TGTGCCAGCAGCGTAGAGGCCTACACTGGGCTCGACACTGAAGCTTTCTTT.

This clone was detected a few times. CDR3 residues: CASSQELAGGPPSYEQYF. CDR3 nucleotides: TGTGCCAGCAGCCAAGAGCTAGCGGGCGGGCCACCGTCCTACGAGCAGTACTTC. The chain recombines TRBV4-2 with TRBJ2-7; the match to TRBD2 covers 8 bases. V gave up 0 bases and J gave up 1 base; unmatched junction bases: 11. This CDR3 is 18 amino acids long. Germline V lookup: CDR1 LGHNA, CDR2 YNFKEQ.

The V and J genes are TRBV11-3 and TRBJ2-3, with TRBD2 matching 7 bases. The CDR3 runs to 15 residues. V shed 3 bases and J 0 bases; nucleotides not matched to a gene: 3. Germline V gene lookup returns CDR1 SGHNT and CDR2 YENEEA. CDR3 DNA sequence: TGTGCCAGCAGCTTTTCTAGCGGCAGCACAGATACGCAGTATTTT. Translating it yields CASSFSSGSTDTQYF.

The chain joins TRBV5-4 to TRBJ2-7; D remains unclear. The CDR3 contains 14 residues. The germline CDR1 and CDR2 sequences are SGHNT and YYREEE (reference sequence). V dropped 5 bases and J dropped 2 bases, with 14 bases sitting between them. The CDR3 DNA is TGTGCCAGCAGTTCTAGTTCCCGTACCTACGAGCAGTACTTC. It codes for CASSSSSRTYEQYF.

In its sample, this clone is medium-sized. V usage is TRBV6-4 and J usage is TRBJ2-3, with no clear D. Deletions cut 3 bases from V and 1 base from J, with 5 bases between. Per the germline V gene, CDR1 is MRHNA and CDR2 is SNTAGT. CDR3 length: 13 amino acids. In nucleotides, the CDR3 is TGTGCCAGCAGTGAGAAGGGCACAGATACGCAGTATTTT. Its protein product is CASSEKGTDTQYF.

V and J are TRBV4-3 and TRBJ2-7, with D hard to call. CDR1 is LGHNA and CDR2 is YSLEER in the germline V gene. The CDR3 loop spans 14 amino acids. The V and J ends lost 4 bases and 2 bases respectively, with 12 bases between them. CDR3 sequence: CASSPGGAPYEQYF. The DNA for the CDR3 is TGCGCCAGCAGCCCCGGCGGCGCGCCCTACGAGCAGTACTTC.

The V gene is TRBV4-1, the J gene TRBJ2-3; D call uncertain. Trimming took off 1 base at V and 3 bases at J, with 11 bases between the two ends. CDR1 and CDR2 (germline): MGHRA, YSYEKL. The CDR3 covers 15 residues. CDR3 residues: CASSQGVQETDTQYF. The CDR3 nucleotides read TGCGCCAGCAGCCAAGGAGTCCAAGAAACAGATACGCAGTATTTT.

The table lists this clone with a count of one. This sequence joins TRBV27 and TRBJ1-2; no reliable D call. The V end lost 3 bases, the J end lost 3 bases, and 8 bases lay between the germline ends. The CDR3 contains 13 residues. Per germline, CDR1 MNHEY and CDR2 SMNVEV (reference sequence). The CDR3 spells CASSLGAYYGYTF. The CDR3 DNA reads TGTGCCAGCAGTTTGGGCGCCTACTATGGCTACACCTTC.

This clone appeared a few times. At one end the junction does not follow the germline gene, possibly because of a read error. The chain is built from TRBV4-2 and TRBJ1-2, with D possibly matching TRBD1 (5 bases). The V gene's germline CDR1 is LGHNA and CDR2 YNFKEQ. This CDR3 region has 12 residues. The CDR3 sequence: CASSQEGRGPLF. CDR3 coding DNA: TGTGCCAGCAGCCAAGAGGGTAGGGGACCACTGTTC.

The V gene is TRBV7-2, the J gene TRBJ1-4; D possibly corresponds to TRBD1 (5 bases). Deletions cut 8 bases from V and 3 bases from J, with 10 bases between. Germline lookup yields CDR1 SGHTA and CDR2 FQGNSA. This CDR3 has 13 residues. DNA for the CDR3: TGTGCCAGCTGGGGAGGGGCTAATGAAAAACTGTTTTTT. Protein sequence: CASWGGANEKLFF.

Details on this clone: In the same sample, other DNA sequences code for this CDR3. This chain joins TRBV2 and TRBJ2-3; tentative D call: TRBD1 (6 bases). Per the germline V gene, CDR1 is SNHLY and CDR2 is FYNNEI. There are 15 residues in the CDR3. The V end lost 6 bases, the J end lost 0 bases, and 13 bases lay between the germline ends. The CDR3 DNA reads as TGTGCCAGCAGCCCCGGGACATCTAGCACAGATACGCAGTATTTT. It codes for CASSPGTSSTDTQYF.